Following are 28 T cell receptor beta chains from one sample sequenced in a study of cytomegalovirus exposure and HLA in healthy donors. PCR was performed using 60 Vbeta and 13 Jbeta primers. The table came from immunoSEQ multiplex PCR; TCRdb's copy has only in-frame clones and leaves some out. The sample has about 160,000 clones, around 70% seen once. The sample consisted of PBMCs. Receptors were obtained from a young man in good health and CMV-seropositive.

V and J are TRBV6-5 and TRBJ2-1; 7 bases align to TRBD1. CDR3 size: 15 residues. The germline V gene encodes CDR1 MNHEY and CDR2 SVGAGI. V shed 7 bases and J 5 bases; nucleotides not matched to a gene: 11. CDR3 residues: CASTTPGTEDNEQFF. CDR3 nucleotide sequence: TGTGCCAGCACTACTCCGGGGACAGAAGACAATGAGCAGTTCTTC.

CDR3 in DNA: TGTGCCAGCAGCAAAGGGAGGGACAGGGGCCCTTCTCCGGTGAACACTGAAGCTTTCTTT. The encoded protein is CASSKGRDRGPSPVNTEAFF. This sequence joins TRBV21-1 and TRBJ1-1; the table assigns TRBD1, which was not confirmed against the DNA. TRBV21-1 is a recognized pseudogene. The CDR3 consists of 20 residues.

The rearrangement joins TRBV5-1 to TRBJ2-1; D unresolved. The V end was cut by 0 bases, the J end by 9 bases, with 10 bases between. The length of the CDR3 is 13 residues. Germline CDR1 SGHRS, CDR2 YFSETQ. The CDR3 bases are TGCGCCAGCAGCTTGGACCGAAGAGGTGAGCAGTTCTTC. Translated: CASSLDRRGEQFF.

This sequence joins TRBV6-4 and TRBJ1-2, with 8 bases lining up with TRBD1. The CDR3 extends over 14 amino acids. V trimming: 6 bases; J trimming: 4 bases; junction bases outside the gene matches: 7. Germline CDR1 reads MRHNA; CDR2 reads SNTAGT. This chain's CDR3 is CASSPGTGLYGYTF. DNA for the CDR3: TGTGCCAGCAGCCCCGGGACAGGCCTCTATGGCTACACCTTC.

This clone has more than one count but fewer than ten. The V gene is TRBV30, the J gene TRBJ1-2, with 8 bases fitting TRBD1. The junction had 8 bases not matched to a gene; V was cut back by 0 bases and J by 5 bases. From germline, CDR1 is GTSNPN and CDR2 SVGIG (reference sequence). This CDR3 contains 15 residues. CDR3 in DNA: TGTGCCTGGAGTGTACCCTGGACAGGGAAATATGGCTACACCTTC. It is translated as CAWSVPWTGKYGYTF.

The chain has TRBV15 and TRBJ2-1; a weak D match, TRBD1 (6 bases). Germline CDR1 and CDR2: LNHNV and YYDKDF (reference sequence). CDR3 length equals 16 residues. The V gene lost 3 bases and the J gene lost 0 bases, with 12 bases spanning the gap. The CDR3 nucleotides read TGTGCCACCAGCAGTCGGACAGAGAGCTCCTACAATGAGCAGTTCTTC. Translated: CATSSRTESSYNEQFF.

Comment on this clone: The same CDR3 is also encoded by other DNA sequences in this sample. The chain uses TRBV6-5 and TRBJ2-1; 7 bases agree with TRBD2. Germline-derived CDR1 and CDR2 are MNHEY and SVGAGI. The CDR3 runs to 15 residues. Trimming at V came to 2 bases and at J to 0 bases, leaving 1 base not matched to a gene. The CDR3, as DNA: TGTGCCAGCAGTTACGGCGGGAGCTCCTACAATGAGCAGTTCTTC. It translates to CASSYGGSSYNEQFF.

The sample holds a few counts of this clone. The CDR3 here is CASSLKGDYGYTF. The CDR3 bases are TGTGCCAGCAGTCTTAAGGGGGACTATGGCTACACCTTC. The chain combines TRBV2 with TRBJ1-2; D is perhaps TRBD1 (6 bases). CDR3 length: 13 residues. Germline CDR1 SNHLY, CDR2 FYNNEI. V lost 5 bases, J lost 3 bases, and 10 bases lay in between.

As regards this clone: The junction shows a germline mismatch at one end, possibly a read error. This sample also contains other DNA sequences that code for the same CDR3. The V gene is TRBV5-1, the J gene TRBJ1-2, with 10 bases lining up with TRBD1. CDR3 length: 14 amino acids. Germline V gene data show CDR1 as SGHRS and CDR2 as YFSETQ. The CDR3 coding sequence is TGCGCCAGCACCCCGACAGGGGGCCACTATGGTTACACCTTC. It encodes CASTPTGGHYGYTF.

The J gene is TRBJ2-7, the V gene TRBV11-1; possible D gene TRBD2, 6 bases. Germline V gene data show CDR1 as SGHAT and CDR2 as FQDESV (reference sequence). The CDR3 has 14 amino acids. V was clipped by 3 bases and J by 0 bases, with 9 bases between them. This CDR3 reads CASSLASASYEQYV. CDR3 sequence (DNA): TGTGCCAGCAGCTTGGCTAGCGCCTCCTACGAGCAGTACGTC.

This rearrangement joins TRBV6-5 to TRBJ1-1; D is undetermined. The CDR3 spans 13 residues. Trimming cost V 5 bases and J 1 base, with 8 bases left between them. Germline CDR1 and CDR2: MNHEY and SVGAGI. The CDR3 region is CASSGQSNTEAFF. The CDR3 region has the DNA TGTGCCAGCAGTGGCCAGTCGAACACTGAAGCTTTCTTT.

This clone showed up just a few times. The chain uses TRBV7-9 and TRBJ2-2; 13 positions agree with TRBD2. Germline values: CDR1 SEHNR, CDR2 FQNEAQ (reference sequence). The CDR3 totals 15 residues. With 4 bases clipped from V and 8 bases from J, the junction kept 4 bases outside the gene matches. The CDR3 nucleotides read TGTGCCAGCAGCTCTCGGACTAGCGGGAGTGGGGAGCTGTTTTTT. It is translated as CASSSRTSGSGELFF.

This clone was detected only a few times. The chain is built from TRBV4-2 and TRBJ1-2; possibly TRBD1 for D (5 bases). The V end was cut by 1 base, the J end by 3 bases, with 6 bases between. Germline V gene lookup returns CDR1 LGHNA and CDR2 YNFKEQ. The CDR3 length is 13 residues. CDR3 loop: CASSQVGDYGYTF. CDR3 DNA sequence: TGTGCCAGCAGCCAAGTAGGGGACTATGGCTACACCTTC.

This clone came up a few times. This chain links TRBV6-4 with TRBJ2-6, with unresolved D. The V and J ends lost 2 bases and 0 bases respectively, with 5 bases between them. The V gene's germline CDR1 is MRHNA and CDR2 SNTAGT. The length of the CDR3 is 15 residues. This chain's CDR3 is CASSDPGSGANVLTF. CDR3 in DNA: TGTGCCAGCAGTGACCCGGGCTCTGGGGCCAACGTCCTGACTTTC.

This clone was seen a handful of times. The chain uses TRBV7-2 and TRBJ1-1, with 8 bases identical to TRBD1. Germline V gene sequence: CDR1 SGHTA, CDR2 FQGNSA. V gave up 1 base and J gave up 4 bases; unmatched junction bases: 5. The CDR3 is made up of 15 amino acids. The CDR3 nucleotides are TGTGCCAGCAGCTTAGTAGGACAGGGCGTCACTGAAGCTTTCTTT. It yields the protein CASSLVGQGVTEAFF.

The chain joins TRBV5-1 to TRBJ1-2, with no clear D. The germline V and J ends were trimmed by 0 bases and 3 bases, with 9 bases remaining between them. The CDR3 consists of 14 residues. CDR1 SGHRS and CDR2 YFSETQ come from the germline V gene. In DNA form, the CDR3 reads TGCGCCAGCAGCTTGGGCGGTTTCGACTATGGCTACACCTTC. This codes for CASSLGGFDYGYTF.

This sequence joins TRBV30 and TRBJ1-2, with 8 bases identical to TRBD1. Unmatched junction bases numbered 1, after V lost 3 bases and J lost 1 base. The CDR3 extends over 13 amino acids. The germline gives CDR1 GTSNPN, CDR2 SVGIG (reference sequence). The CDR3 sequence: CAWSDRGNYGYTF. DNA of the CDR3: TGTGCCTGGAGCGACAGGGGTAACTATGGCTACACCTTC.

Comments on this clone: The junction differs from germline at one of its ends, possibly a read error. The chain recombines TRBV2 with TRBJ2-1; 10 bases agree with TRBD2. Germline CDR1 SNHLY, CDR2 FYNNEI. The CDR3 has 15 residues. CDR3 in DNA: TGTGCCAGCAGAGAAGCGGGGGGGCCATACAATGAGCAGTTCTTC. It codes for CASREAGGPYNEQFF.

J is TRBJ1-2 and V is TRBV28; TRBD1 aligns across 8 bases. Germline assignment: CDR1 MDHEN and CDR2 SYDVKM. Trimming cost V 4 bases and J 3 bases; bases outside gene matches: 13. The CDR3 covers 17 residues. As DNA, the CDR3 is TGTGCCAGCAGTTCCCCCGGGACAGGCGGTCTAGACTATGGCTACACCTTC. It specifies CASSSPGTGGLDYGYTF.

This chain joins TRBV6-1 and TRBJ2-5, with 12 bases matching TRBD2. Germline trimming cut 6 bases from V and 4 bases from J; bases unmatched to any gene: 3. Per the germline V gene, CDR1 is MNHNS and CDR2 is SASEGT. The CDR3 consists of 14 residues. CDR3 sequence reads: CASRELAGGETQYF. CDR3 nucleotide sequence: TGTGCCAGCAGGGAACTAGCGGGAGGAGAGACCCAGTACTTC.

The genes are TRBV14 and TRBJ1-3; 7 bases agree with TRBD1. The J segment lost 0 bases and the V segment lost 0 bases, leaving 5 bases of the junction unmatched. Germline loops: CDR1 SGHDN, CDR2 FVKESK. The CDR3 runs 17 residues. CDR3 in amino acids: CASSQDRYRGSGNTIYF. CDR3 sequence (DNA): TGTGCCAGCAGCCAAGATCGATACAGGGGCTCTGGAAACACCATATATTTT.

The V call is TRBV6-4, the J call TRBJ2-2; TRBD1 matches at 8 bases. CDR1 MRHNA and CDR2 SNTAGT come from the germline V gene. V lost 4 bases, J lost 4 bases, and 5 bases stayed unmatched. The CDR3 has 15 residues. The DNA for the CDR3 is TGTGCCAGCAGTGCCCGGACAGGGTTCACCGGGGAGCTGTTTTTT. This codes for CASSARTGFTGELFF.

CDR3 DNA: TGCGCCAGCGGGCACTCCGGGACAGATCTTTTGAGGGAAGGCTACACCTTC. Translation: CASGHSGTDLLREGYTF. J is TRBJ1-2 and V is TRBV5-1, with 7 bases identical to TRBD1. Germline CDR1 SGHRS, CDR2 YFSETQ. The V gene end was trimmed by 7 bases and the J gene end by 8 bases; junction bases not matched to a gene: 23. The CDR3 totals 17 residues.

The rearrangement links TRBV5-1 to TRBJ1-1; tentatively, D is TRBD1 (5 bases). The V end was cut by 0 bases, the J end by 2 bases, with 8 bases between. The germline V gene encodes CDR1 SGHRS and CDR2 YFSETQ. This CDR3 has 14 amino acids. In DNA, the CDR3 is TGCGCCAGCAGCTTGGACAGGAGCAACACTGAAGCTTTCTTT. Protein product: CASSLDRSNTEAFF. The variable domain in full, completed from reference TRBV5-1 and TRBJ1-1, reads KAGVTQTPRYLIKTRGQQVTLSCSPISGHRSVSWYQQTPGQGLQFLFEYFSETQRNKGNFPGRFSGRQFSNSRSEMNVSTLELGDSALYLCASSLDRSNTEAFFGQGTRLTVV.

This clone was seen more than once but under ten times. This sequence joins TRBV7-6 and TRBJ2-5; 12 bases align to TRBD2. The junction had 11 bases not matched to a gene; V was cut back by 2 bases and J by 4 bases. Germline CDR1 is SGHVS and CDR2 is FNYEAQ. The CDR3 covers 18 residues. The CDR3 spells CASSLTSGGPKVGETQYF. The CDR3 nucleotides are TGTGCCAGCAGCTTAACTAGCGGGGGGCCTAAGGTTGGAGAGACCCAGTACTTC.

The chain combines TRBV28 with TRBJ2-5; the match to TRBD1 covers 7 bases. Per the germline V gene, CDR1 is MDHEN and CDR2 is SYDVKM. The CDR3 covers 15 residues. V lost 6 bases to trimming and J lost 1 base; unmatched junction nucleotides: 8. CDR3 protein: CASSYPRDSQETQYF. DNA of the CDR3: TGTGCCAGCAGCTACCCCCGGGACAGCCAAGAGACCCAGTACTTC.

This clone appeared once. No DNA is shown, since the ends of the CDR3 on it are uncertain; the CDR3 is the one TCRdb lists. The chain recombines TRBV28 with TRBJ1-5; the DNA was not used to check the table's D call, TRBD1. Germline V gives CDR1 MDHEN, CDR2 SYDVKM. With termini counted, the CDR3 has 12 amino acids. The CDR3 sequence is CASVAENQPQHF.

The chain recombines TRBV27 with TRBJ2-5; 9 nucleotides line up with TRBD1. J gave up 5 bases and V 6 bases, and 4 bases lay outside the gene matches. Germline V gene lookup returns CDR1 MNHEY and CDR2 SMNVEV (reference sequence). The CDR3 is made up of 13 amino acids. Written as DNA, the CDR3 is TGTGCCAGCAGCCGACAGGGGGAGGAGACCCAGTACTTC. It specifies CASSRQGEETQYF.